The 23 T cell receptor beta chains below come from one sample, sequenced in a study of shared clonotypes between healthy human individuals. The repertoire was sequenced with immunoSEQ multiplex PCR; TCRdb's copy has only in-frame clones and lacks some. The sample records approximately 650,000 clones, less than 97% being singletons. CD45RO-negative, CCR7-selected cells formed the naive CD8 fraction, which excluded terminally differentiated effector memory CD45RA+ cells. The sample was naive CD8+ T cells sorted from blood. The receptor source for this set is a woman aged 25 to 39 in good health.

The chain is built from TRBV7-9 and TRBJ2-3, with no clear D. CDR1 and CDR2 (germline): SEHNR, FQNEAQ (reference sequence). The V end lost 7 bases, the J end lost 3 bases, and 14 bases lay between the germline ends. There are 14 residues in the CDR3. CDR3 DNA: TGTGCCAGCACCTACGCGGCAGTGACAGATACGCAGTATTTT. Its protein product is CASTYAAVTDTQYF.

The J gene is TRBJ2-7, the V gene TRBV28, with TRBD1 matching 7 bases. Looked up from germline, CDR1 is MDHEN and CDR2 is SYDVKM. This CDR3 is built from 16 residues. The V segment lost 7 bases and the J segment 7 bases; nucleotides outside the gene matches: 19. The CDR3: CASTSHRITGVGEQYF. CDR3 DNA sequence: TGTGCCAGCACCTCTCACCGTATTACAGGGGTGGGGGAGCAGTACTTC.

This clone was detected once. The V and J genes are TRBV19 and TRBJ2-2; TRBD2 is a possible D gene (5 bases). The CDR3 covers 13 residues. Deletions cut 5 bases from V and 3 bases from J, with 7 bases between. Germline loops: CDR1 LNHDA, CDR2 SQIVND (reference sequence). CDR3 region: CASSLGDTGELFF. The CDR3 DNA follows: TGTGCCAGTAGTTTGGGAGACACCGGGGAGCTGTTTTTT.

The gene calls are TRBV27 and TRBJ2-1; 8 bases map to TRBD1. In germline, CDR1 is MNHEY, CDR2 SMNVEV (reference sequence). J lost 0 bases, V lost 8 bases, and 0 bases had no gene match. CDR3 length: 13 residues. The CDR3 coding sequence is TGTGCCAGCGGACAGGGCTCCTACAATGAGCAGTTCTTC. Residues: CASGQGSYNEQFF.

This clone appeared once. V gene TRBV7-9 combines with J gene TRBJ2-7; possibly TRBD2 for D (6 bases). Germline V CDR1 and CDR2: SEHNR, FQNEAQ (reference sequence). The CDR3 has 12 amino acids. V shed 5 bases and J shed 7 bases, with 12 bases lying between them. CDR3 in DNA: TGTGCCAGCAGCACAATTCGGGAGGAGCAGTACTTC. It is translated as CASSTIREEQYF.

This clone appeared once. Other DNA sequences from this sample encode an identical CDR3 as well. The CDR3 DNA is TGTGCCAGCAGTACCGGCTACGAGCAGTACTTC. It specifies CASSTGYEQYF. The chain couples TRBV27 to TRBJ2-7, with D unclear. V shed 5 bases and J shed 3 bases, with 5 bases lying between them. This CDR3 region has 11 residues. CDR1 is MNHEY and CDR2 is SMNVEV in the germline V gene (reference sequence).

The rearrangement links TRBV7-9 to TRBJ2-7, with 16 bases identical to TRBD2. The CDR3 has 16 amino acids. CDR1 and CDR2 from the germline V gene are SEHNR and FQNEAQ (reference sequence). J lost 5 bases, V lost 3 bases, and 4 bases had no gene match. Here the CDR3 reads CASSLGLAGGPDEQYF. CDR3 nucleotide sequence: TGTGCCAGCAGCTTGGGACTAGCGGGAGGGCCGGACGAGCAGTACTTC. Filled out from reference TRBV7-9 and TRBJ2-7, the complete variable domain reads DTGVSQNPRHKITKRGQNVTFRCDPISEHNRLYWYRQTLGQGPEFLTYFQNEAQLEKSRLLSDRFSAERPKGSFSTLEIQRTEQGDSAMYLCASSLGLAGGPDEQYFGPGTRLTVT.

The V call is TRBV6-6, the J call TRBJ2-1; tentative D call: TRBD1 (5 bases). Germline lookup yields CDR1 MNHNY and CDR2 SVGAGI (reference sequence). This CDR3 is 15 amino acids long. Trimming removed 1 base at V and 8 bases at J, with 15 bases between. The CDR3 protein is CASSYFGAGMDEQFF. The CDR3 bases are TGTGCCAGCAGTTACTTCGGAGCAGGGATGGATGAGCAGTTCTTC.

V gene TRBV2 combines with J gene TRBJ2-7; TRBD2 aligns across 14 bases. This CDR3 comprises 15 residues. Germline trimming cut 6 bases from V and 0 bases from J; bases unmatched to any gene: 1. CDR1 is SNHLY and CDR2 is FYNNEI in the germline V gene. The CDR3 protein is CASRGLAGVSYEQYF. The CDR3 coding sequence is TGTGCCAGCAGGGGACTAGCGGGGGTCTCCTACGAGCAGTACTTC.

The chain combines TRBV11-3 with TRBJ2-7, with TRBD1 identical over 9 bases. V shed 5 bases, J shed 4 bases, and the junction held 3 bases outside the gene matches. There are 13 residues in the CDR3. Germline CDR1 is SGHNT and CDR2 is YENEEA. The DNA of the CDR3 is TGTGCCAGCAGCCATGGGACAGGGTACGAGCAGTACTTC. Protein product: CASSHGTGYEQYF.

The CDR3 region is CASSHALGPLFYNEQFF. CDR3 bases: TGTGCCAGCAGCCACGCCCTAGGCCCCCTCTTCTACAATGAGCAGTTCTTC. The chain links TRBV14 to TRBJ2-1; D unresolved. The CDR3 contains 17 residues. CDR1 SGHDN and CDR2 FVKESK come from the germline V gene. The V end lost 3 bases, the J end lost 3 bases, and 18 bases lay between the germline ends.

CDR3 nucleotide sequence: TGCGCCAGCAGTGAAACGCGTTTCGAGCAGTACTTC. Its protein is CASSETRFEQYF. V is TRBV10-1 and J is TRBJ2-7; D not certain. Trimming cost V 3 bases and J 6 bases, with 9 bases left between them. The germline CDR1 and CDR2 sequences are WNHNN and SYGVQD (reference sequence). This CDR3 has 12 amino acids.

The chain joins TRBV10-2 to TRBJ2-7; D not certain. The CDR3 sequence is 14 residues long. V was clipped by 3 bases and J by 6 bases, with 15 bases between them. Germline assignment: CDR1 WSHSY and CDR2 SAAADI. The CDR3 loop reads CASSEGESAIEQYF. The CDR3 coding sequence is TGCGCCAGCAGTGAAGGTGAGTCGGCCATCGAGCAGTACTTC.

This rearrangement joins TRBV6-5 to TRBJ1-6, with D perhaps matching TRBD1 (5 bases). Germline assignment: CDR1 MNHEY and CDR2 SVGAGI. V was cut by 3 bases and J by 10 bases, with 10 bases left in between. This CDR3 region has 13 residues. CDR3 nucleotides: TGTGCCAGCAGTTATCAGGGTTACTCACCCCTCCACTTT. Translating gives CASSYQGYSPLHF.

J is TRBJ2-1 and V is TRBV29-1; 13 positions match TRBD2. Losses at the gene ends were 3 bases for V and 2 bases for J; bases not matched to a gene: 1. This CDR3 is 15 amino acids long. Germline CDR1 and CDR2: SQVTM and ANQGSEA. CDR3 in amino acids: CSVETSGRTYNEQFF. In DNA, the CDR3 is TGCAGCGTTGAGACTAGCGGGAGGACCTACAATGAGCAGTTCTTC.

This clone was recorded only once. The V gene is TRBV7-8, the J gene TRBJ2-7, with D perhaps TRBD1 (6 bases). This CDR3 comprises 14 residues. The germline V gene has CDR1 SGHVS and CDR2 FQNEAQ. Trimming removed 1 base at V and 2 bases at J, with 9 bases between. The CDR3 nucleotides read TGTGCCAGCAGCTTAGGCAGGGGAGCCTACGAGCAGTACTTC. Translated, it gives CASSLGRGAYEQYF.

CDR3 region: CASSLEAHNEQFF. CDR3 in DNA: TGCGCCAGCAGCTTGGAAGCTCACAATGAGCAGTTCTTC. The rearrangement uses TRBV5-1 and TRBJ2-1; D is uncertain. Trimming removed 0 bases at V and 5 bases at J, with 6 bases between. The CDR3 totals 13 residues. CDR1 is SGHRS, CDR2 YFSETQ, per germline.

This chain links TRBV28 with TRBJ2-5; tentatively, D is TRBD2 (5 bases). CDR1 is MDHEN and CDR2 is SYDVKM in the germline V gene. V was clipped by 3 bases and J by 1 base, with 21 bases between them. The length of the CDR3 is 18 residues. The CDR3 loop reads CASSFRGSIRPTQETQYF. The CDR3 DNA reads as TGTGCCAGCAGTTTCCGGGGATCCATACGACCAACCCAAGAGACCCAGTACTTC.

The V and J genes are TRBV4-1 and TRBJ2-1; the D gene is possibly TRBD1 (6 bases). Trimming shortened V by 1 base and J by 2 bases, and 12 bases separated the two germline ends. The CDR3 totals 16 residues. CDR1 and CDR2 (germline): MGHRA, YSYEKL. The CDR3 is CASSQVGAGPYNEQFF. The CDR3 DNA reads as TGCGCCAGCAGCCAAGTGGGGGCGGGTCCCTACAATGAGCAGTTCTTC.

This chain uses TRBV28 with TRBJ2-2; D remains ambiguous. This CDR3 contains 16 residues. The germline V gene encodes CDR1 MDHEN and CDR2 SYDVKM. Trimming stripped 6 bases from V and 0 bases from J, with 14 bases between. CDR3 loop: CASSALRVPNTGELFF. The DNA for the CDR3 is TGTGCCAGCAGCGCCCTAAGGGTACCGAACACCGGGGAGCTGTTTTTT.

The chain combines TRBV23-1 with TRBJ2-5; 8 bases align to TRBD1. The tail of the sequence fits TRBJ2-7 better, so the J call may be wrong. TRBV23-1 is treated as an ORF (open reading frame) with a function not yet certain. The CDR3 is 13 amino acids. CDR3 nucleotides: TGCGCCAGCAGTCGACAGGGGACCTACGAGCAGTACTTC. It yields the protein CASSRQGTYEQYF.

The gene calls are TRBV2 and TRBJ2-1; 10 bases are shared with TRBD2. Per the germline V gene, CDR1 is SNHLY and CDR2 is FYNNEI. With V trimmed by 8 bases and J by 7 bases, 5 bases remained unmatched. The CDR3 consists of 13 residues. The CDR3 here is CASPASGRNEQFF. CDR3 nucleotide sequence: TGTGCCAGCCCCGCTAGCGGGAGAAATGAGCAGTTCTTC.

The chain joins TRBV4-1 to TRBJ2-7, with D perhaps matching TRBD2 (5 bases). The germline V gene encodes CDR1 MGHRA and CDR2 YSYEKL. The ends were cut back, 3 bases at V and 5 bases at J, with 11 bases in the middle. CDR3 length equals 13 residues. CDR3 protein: CASSHPRGDEQYF. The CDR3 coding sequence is TGCGCCAGCAGCCACCCACGGGGAGACGAGCAGTACTTC.